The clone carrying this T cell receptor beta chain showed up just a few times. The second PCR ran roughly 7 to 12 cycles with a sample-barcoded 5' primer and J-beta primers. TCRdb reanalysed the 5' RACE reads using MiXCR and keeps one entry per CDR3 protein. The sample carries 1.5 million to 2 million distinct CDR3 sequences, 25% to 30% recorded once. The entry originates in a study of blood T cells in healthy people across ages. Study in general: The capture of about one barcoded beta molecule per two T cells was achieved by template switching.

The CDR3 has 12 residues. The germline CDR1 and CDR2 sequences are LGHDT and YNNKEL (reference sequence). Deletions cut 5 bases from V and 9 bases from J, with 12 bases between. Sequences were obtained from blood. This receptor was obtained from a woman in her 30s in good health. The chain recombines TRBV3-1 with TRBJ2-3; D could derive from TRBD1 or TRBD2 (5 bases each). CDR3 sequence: CASSSTWGTQYF. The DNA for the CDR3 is TGTGCCAGCAGCTCAACCTGGGGGACGCAGTATTTT.